This TCR beta chain originates from a study of blood T cell repertoires in COVID-19. Study at large: Acute-phase and convalescent COVID-19 samples originated in the United States, Italy and Spain. Sources were T cells, B-cell-depleted T cells, or PBMCs; the material itself was cDNA or gDNA.

Germline assignment: CDR1 SGHTA and CDR2 FQGNSA. CDR3 length equals 17 residues. V was pared by 1 base and J by 0 bases, with 10 bases between. Source study methods: Reference gene primer amplification yielded estimated nucleated cell counts. TCRdb keeps only in-frame clones here, not all; method: immunoSEQ multiplex PCR. V and J calls and clone size come straight from that table; D and trimming were deduced from the DNA. Of over 30,000 clones listed, approximately 91% are singletons. Sequencing was carried out using peripheral blood. The genes are TRBV7-2 and TRBJ1-6; a possible D gene is TRBD1 (5 bases). The clonotype was recovered from a woman older than 75 with active or convalescent COVID-19. The CDR3, as DNA: TGTGCCAGCAGCTTAGGCGCAGGGTACTCCTATAATTCACCCCTCCACTTT. This translates into CASSLGAGYSYNSPLHF.